This record looks at one T cell receptor beta chain sequence and its context. This sample was included in a study of blood T cell repertoires in COVID-19. Study details: Material from acute and convalescent COVID-19 was sourced from the United States, Italy and Spain.

Enrolled during active infection, Seattle patients were then followed longitudinally. Clones were sequenced by immunoSEQ multiplex PCR, and TCRdb holds only the in-frame ones, with some missing. The sample has 70,000 or so clones, 65% to 85% seen once. The CDR3 has 12 residues. Between the trimmed V and J ends, which lost 1 base and 10 bases, there was a span of 10 bases. From germline, CDR1 is MNHNS and CDR2 SASEGT. This rearrangement joins TRBV6-1 to TRBJ1-1; no clear D gene. Source material: peripheral blood. The clonotype was recovered from a man between 60 and 75 years old with COVID-19, enrolled during active disease. The CDR3 is CASSEDRRGAFF. In DNA, the CDR3 is TGTGCCAGCAGTGAAGATCGGCGCGGAGCTTTCTTT.